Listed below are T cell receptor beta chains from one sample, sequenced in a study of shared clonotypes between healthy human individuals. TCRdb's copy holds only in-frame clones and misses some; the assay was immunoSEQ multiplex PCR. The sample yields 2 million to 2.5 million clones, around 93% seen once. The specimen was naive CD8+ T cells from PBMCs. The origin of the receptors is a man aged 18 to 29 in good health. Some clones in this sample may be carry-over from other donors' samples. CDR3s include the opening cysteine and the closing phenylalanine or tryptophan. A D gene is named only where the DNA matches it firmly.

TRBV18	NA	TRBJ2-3	CASSPSRDSTDTQYF	TGTGCCAGCTCACCATCTCGTGACAGCACAGATACGCAGTATTTT
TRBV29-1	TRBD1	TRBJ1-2	CSVKTGGGGYTF	TGCAGCGTCAAGACAGGGGGAGGAGGCTACACCTTC
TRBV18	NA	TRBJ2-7	CASSPRGGLTYEQYF	TGTGCCAGCTCACCACGCGGAGGGCTTACCTACGAGCAGTACTTC
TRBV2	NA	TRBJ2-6	CASSGEPIQSRANVLTF	TGTGCCAGCAGTGGTGAACCGATACAAAGTCGGGCCAACGTCCTGACTTTC
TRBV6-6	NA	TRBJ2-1	CASRILASPYNEQFF	TGTGCCAGCAGAATACTAGCCTCCCCCTACAATGAGCAGTTCTTC
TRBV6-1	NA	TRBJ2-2	CASSELARPTGELFF	TGTGCCAGCAGTGAATTGGCCAGGCCCACCGGGGAGCTGTTTTTT
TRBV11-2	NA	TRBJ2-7	CASSLESVEQYF	TGTGCCAGCAGCTTAGAGTCGGTCGAGCAGTACTTC
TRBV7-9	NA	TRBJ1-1	CASSLSSEAFF	TGTGCCAGCAGCTTGTCAAGTGAAGCTTTCTTT
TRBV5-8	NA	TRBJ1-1	CASSPWGTLNTEAFF	TGTGCCAGCAGCCCATGGGGAACCCTTAACACTGAAGCTTTCTTT
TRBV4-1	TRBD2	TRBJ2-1	CASSPRLALYDEQFF	TGCGCCAGCAGCCCTAGACTAGCGTTGTACGATGAGCAGTTCTTC
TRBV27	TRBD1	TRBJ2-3	CASSPGTGGLRDTQYF	TGTGCCAGCAGTCCAGGGACAGGTGGGCTCCGAGATACGCAGTATTTT
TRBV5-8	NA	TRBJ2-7	CASRKQGSYEQYF	TGTGCCAGCAGGAAACAGGGTTCCTACGAGCAGTACTTC
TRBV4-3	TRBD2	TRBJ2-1	CASSQEGLAGYNEQFF	TGCGCCAGCAGCCAAGAGGGACTAGCGGGGTACAATGAGCAGTTCTTC
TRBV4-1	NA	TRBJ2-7	CASSQPSTRTYYEQYF	TGCGCCAGCAGCCAACCTTCTACTAGAACCTACTACGAGCAGTACTTC
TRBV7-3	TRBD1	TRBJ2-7	CASSFTGGEQYF	TGTGCCAGCAGCTTCACAGGGGGCGAGCAGTACTTC
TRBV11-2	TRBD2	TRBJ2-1	CASSPLASGGGWDEQFF	TGTGCCAGCAGCCCTTTGGCTAGCGGGGGGGGATGGGATGAGCAGTTCTTC
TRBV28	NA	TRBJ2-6	CASNPRTAKLLPSGANVLTF	TGTGCCAGCAATCCCAGGACAGCCAAACTGCTACCATCTGGGGCCAACGTCCTGACTTTC
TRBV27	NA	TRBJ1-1	CASSLLSNTEAFF	TGTGCCAGCAGTTTATTATCGAACACTGAAGCTTTCTTT
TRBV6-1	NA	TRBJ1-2	CASSEAIVTTAYGYTF	TGTGCCAGCAGTGAAGCGATCGTCACCACTGCCTATGGCTACACCTTC
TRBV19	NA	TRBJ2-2	CASSIPYSESAGELFF	TGTGCCAGTAGTATACCCTACAGTGAATCCGCCGGGGAGCTGTTTTTT
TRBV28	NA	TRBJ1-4	CASSSWDEKLFF	TGTGCCAGCAGTTCCTGGGATGAAAAACTGTTTTTT
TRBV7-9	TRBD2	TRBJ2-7	CASSSPGRDSYEQYF	TGTGCCAGCAGCTCCCCGGGGAGGGACTCCTACGAGCAGTACTTC